The 27 T cell receptor beta chains in this list originate from one sample, sequenced in a study of T cells after yellow fever vaccination. MiXCR, applied by TCRdb to the 5' RACE reads, yields one record per CDR3 protein. Counted here are fewer than 500,000 distinct CDR3 sequences, around a sixth occurring once; the ten biggest clones make up 15% to 20%. Sequences were derived from PBMCs, sampled before the yellow fever booster vaccination. These receptors originate from a young man who received the YFV17D yellow fever vaccine.

CDR3 residues: CASSTGGVRPQHF. The CDR3 bases are TGTGCCAGTAGCACGGGCGGGGTTCGGCCCCAGCATTTT. This rearrangement joins TRBV19 to TRBJ1-5; D is unresolved. Germline V gives CDR1 LNHDA, CDR2 SQIVND (reference sequence). The V end lost 6 bases, the J end lost 9 bases, and 15 bases lay between the germline ends. CDR3 length: 13 residues.

This clonotype was seen more than once but under ten times. This chain joins TRBV10-3 and TRBJ2-3; perhaps TRBD2 as D (6 bases). This CDR3 comprises 15 residues. V shed 3 bases and J shed 5 bases, with 15 bases lying between them. In germline, CDR1 is ENHRY, CDR2 SYGVKD. The CDR3 sequence is CAISETGPSEDTQYF. CDR3 in DNA: TGTGCCATCAGTGAAACAGGCCCTAGCGAAGATACGCAGTATTTT.

This chain connects TRBV4-1 to TRBJ1-1; tentatively, D is TRBD1 (5 bases). Trimming cost V 0 bases and J 0 bases, with 11 bases left between them. CDR1 is MGHRA, CDR2 YSYEKL, per germline. The CDR3 runs 16 residues. The CDR3 DNA reads as TGCGCCAGCAGCCAAGATCCCGGGGCCTTGAACACTGAAGCTTTCTTT. Translating gives CASSQDPGALNTEAFF.

This clonotype was found a few times. The CDR3 here is CASSLQRGPPDTQYF. The CDR3 DNA reads as TGCGCCAGCAGCTTACAAAGGGGTCCCCCAGATACGCAGTATTTT. This sequence joins TRBV5-1 and TRBJ2-3; possibly TRBD1 for D (5 bases). The CDR3 has 15 amino acids. The germline V gene has CDR1 SGHRS and CDR2 YFSETQ. Trimming stripped 2 bases from V and 4 bases from J, with 14 bases between.

The table lists this clonotype with a few counts. This sequence joins TRBV20-1 and TRBJ1-1; D ambiguous. Trimming removed 3 bases at V and 4 bases at J, with 9 bases between. Germline-derived CDR1 and CDR2 are DFQATT and SNEGSKA (reference sequence). The CDR3 runs 12 residues. This CDR3 reads CSASMFGTEAFF. CDR3 DNA sequence: TGCAGTGCTAGCATGTTCGGCACTGAAGCTTTCTTT.

V usage is TRBV6-1 and J usage is TRBJ1-4; D not resolved. V gave up 4 bases and J gave up 7 bases, with 19 bases separating them. The CDR3 is made up of 16 amino acids. Looked up from germline, CDR1 is MNHNS and CDR2 is SASEGT. The DNA for the CDR3 is TGTGCCAGCAGTGCCGAAGTACGAACAGCGAGTGAAAAACTGTTTTTT. Translating it yields CASSAEVRTASEKLFF.

This clonotype was found a few times. The chain links TRBV10-3 to TRBJ1-2; TRBD1 matches at 8 bases. CDR1 is ENHRY and CDR2 is SYGVKD in the germline V gene. This CDR3 has 13 amino acids. V gave up 10 bases and J gave up 3 bases; unmatched junction bases: 7. CDR3 bases: TGTGCCAGCCAGGGGGCGCAGGACTATGGCTACACCTTC. It codes for CASQGAQDYGYTF.

The CDR3 sequence: CASSLSGALGTDTQYF. The CDR3 DNA reads as TGCGCCAGCAGCTTGTCGGGGGCATTGGGAACAGATACGCAGTATTTT. The V call is TRBV5-1, the J call TRBJ2-3; possibly TRBD1 or TRBD2 for D (6 bases each). V was clipped by 1 base and J by 3 bases, with 15 bases between them. Germline values: CDR1 SGHRS, CDR2 YFSETQ. The CDR3 runs 16 residues.

This clonotype was seen only once. The chain is built from TRBV4-3 and TRBJ2-3; 7 nucleotides align to TRBD1. V was clipped by 4 bases and J by 5 bases; unmatched bases: 9. There are 15 residues in the CDR3. Looked up from germline, CDR1 is LGHNA and CDR2 is YSLEER. As DNA, the CDR3 is TGCGCCAGCAGCCCGTTAGACAGGGCAAAAGATACGCAGTATTTT. This sequence encodes CASSPLDRAKDTQYF.

J is TRBJ2-7 and V is TRBV6-5, with 9 bases fitting TRBD1. Germline lookup yields CDR1 MNHEY and CDR2 SVGAGI. This CDR3 has 13 amino acids. The ends lost 2 bases at V and 7 bases at J; junction bases unmatched: 3. CDR3 coding DNA: TGTGCCAGCAGTTACGACAGGGGGGGTGAGCAGTACTTC. Residues: CASSYDRGGEQYF.

This clonotype has only a few counts. The chain employs TRBV29-1 and TRBJ2-6; D gene unclear. Germline V gives CDR1 SQVTM, CDR2 ANQGSEA. V was shortened by 4 bases and J by 3 bases, with 4 bases between the two germline ends. The CDR3 totals 12 residues. The CDR3 DNA follows: TGCAGCGTTGGCGGTGGGGCCAACGTCCTGACTTTC. Translation: CSVGGGANVLTF.

This clonotype was seen only a few times. The chain combines TRBV10-3 with TRBJ1-1; no clear D gene. The length of the CDR3 is 13 residues. The V end lost 4 bases, the J end lost 0 bases, and 6 bases lay between the germline ends. Germline V gene data show CDR1 as ENHRY and CDR2 as SYGVKD. The CDR3, as DNA: TGTGCCATCAGTGTTAGCATGAACACTGAAGCTTTCTTT. This translates into CAISVSMNTEAFF.

This clonotype was observed a handful of times. CDR3 nucleotide sequence: TGCGCCAGCCTGGGCGGGGGGATAAATGAGCAGTTCTTC. It specifies CASLGGGINEQFF. The V gene is TRBV10-2, the J gene TRBJ2-1; 8 nucleotides match TRBD2. The germline V gene has CDR1 WSHSY and CDR2 SAAADI. This CDR3 spans 13 amino acids. The ends lost 8 bases at V and 7 bases at J; junction bases unmatched: 7.

This clonotype appeared a few times. J is TRBJ1-1 and V is TRBV7-9; TRBD1 is a possible D gene (6 bases). Trimming removed 1 base at V and 2 bases at J, with 11 bases between. Germline CDR1 is SEHNR and CDR2 is FQNEAQ (reference sequence). The CDR3 is made up of 15 amino acids. The CDR3 sequence: CASSLGVGANTEAFF. CDR3 DNA: TGTGCCAGCAGCTTAGGGGTGGGGGCTAACACTGAAGCTTTCTTT.

This clonotype was observed a handful of times. The J gene is TRBJ1-1, the V gene TRBV5-1, with a possible D match to TRBD1 (6 bases). Trimming stripped 6 bases from V and 1 base from J, with 10 bases between. Germline lookup yields CDR1 SGHRS and CDR2 YFSETQ. This CDR3 region has 13 residues. The CDR3 reads CASNYRENTEAFF. The DNA of the CDR3 is TGCGCCAGCAACTACAGGGAGAACACTGAAGCTTTCTTT.

This rearrangement joins TRBV20-1 to TRBJ2-1; TRBD1 agrees at 7 bases. J gave up 2 bases and V 0 bases, and 4 bases lay outside the gene matches. The CDR3 runs to 15 residues. Germline assignment: CDR1 DFQATT and CDR2 SNEGSKA (reference sequence). CDR3 sequence (DNA): TGCAGTGCTAGAGATCGCGGACAGGCCTACAATGAGCAGTTCTTC. This translates into CSARDRGQAYNEQFF.

This clonotype occurred many times. The chain links TRBV7-2 to TRBJ2-5; 10 bases are shared with TRBD2. The ends lost 3 bases at V and 6 bases at J; junction bases unmatched: 4. Germline V gene data show CDR1 as SGHTA and CDR2 as FQGNSA. The CDR3 totals 14 residues. CDR3 loop: CASSFASGGQTQYF. The CDR3 DNA sequence: TGTGCCAGCAGCTTTGCTAGCGGGGGTCAGACCCAGTACTTC. The complete variable domain, with remaining parts taken from reference TRBV7-2 and TRBJ2-5, reads GAGVSQSPSNKVTEKGKDVELRCDPISGHTALYWYRQSLGQGLEFLIYFQGNSAPDKSGLPSDRFSAERTGGSVSTLTIQRTQQEDSAVYLCASSFASGGQTQYFGPGTRLLVL.

In this sample, this clonotype turned up many times. The J gene is TRBJ2-1, the V gene TRBV4-3; 10 nucleotides agree with TRBD2. This CDR3 contains 14 residues. Trimming cost V 5 bases and J 6 bases; bases outside gene matches: 4. The germline V gene encodes CDR1 LGHNA and CDR2 YSLEER. The CDR3 loop is CASSTLAGPNEQFF. CDR3 nucleotide sequence: TGCGCCAGCAGCACACTAGCGGGGCCCAATGAGCAGTTCTTC.

The chain links TRBV6-5 to TRBJ2-6; D not resolved. V was shortened by 6 bases and J by 0 bases, with 9 bases between the two germline ends. This CDR3 region has 15 residues. CDR1 MNHEY and CDR2 SVGAGI come from the germline V gene. CDR3 DNA: TGTGCCAGCAGACTTTACCCCTCTGGGGCCAACGTCCTGACTTTC. Residues: CASRLYPSGANVLTF.

The chain combines TRBV12-3 or TRBV12-4 with TRBJ2-3; 14 nucleotides align to TRBD2. The CDR3 contains 17 residues. The V gene end was trimmed by 5 bases and the J gene end by 1 base; junction bases not matched to a gene: 5. The CDR3 DNA reads TGTGCCAGCAGTCTCGGACTAGCGGGGGGCGGCACAGATACGCAGTATTTT. It yields the protein CASSLGLAGGGTDTQYF.

A few counts support this clonotype. The chain recombines TRBV20-1 with TRBJ2-1; the D call may be TRBD1 or TRBD2 (5 bases each). CDR1 is DFQATT and CDR2 is SNEGSKA in the germline V gene (reference sequence). The length of the CDR3 is 14 residues. V lost 0 bases, J lost 5 bases, and 11 bases lay in between. The CDR3 is CSARDRREHNEQFF. The CDR3 coding sequence is TGCAGTGCTAGAGATCGCAGGGAGCACAATGAGCAGTTCTTC.

The chain is built from TRBV27 and TRBJ2-1; 9 positions agree with TRBD2. The germline gives CDR1 MNHEY, CDR2 SMNVEV (reference sequence). The CDR3 totals 19 residues. The V gene end was trimmed by 3 bases and the J gene end by 0 bases; junction bases not matched to a gene: 12. This CDR3 reads CASSLGRIGTSLSYNEQFF. The CDR3, as DNA: TGTGCCAGCAGTTTGGGCAGGATTGGGACTAGCCTCTCCTACAATGAGCAGTTCTTC.

The V call is TRBV7-2, the J call TRBJ1-4; D may be TRBD1 (5 bases). Germline CDR1 SGHTA, CDR2 FQGNSA. The CDR3 spans 13 residues. The germline V and J ends were trimmed by 4 bases and 8 bases, with 11 bases remaining between them. CDR3 nucleotide sequence: TGTGCCAGCAGCTCATTCCAGGGCGAAAAACTGTTTTTT. Encoded protein: CASSSFQGEKLFF.

The chain couples TRBV4-1 to TRBJ2-3, with a tentative D call TRBD1 (6 bases). V lost 0 bases to trimming and J lost 4 bases, with 11 bases between them. The germline gives CDR1 MGHRA, CDR2 YSYEKL. The CDR3 consists of 15 residues. As DNA, the CDR3 is TGCGCCAGCAGCCAAGAAAGACAGGTTTCAGATACGCAGTATTTT. Translation gives CASSQERQVSDTQYF.

The rearrangement uses TRBV7-9 and TRBJ2-2; D is unresolved. The germline gives CDR1 SEHNR, CDR2 FQNEAQ (reference sequence). The CDR3 covers 16 residues. Trimming pared 5 bases from V and 0 bases from J, leaving 13 bases between. CDR3 nucleotides: TGTGCCAGCAGCCCAGTCGGGCGAGCGAACACCGGGGAGCTGTTTTTT. Amino acid sequence: CASSPVGRANTGELFF.

The CDR3 region has the DNA TGCGCCAGCAGCCCCGAAAGTGAGAGGGCCGCCTACGAGCAGTACTTC. This translates into CASSPESERAAYEQYF. V and J are TRBV5-1 and TRBJ2-7; D is possibly TRBD2 (5 bases). With 4 bases removed from V and 2 bases from J, the gap between germline ends came to 19 bases. Per germline, CDR1 SGHRS and CDR2 YFSETQ. The CDR3 length is 16 residues.

This chain joins TRBV7-2 and TRBJ2-3, with D unclear. The CDR3 sequence is 14 residues long. Trimming stripped 5 bases from V and 5 bases from J, with 14 bases between. CDR1 is SGHTA, CDR2 FQGNSA, per germline. The CDR3 spells CASSSSRVVDTQYF. The CDR3 DNA follows: TGTGCCAGCAGCAGTAGTCGGGTCGTAGATACGCAGTATTTT.